This T cell receptor (beta chain) was captured by sequencing in a study of somatic mutations in cytotoxic T cells in rheumatoid arthritis. Generated by immunoSEQ multiplex PCR, the TCRdb table keeps only in-frame clones and is missing some. This repertoire shows under 20,000 clones, about three quarters found once; its top ten account for 4.8%. The germline V gene encodes CDR1 GTSNPN and CDR2 SVGIG (reference sequence). V gave up 2 bases and J gave up 3 bases; unmatched junction bases: 7. The CDR3 contains 15 residues. The table lists this clone with a count of one. The sequenced sample was CD8+ T cells sorted from blood. This receptor was identified in an adult with rheumatoid arthritis. The chain recombines TRBV30 with TRBJ2-5; 9 bases are a match to TRBD2. For the CDR3, the DNA is TGTGCCTGGAGTCCAGGGACTAGCTTAAAAGAGACCCAGTACTTC. Its translation is CAWSPGTSLKETQYF.